The rows below give T cell receptor beta chains drawn from one sample of a study of blood T cell repertoires in COVID-19. Assay used: immunoSEQ multiplex PCR; TCRdb lists only in-frame clones, some missing. The sample shows 200,000 to 250,000 clones, around 90% of them seen only once. What was sequenced was peripheral blood. The receptors derive from a man between 18 and 29 years old with active or convalescent COVID-19. Each CDR3 is given with its conserved first and last residue. A D gene is named only where the DNA matches it firmly. The size of a clone is reported for some rows only, either as once, few or many, or as a class for expanded clones.

CDR3: CASRGRTSGSSYEQYF; DNA: TGTGCCAGCAGAGGTCGGACTAGCGGGAGTTCCTACGAGCAGTACTTC; length: 16; V: TRBV6-6; D: TRBD2; J: TRBJ2-7; size: NA
CDR3: CASSEQSGSGTDTQYF; DNA: TGTGCCAGCAGTGAACAAAGCGGGAGTGGTACAGATACGCAGTATTTT; length: 16; V: TRBV6-1; D: TRBD2; J: TRBJ2-3; size: NA
CDR3: CASSFHGQGRRPGELFF; DNA: TGTGCCAGCAGTTTCCACGGGCAGGGCCGGCGCCCCGGGGAGCTGTTTTTT; length: 17; V: TRBV27; D: NA; J: TRBJ2-2; size: NA
CDR3: CASSLDGTKQETQYF; DNA: TGCGCCAGCAGCTTGGATGGCACAAAGCAAGAGACCCAGTACTTC; length: 15; V: TRBV5-1; D: NA; J: TRBJ2-5; size: once
CDR3: CASSLVQRGEQFF; DNA: TGTGCCAGCAGCTTAGTTCAGCGGGGGGAGCAGTTCTTC; length: 13; V: TRBV7-2; D: TRBD2; J: TRBJ2-1; size: NA
CDR3: CAWSATRTSGRPLEADTQYF; DNA: TGTGCCTGGAGTGCTACCCGGACTAGCGGGAGGCCCCTTGAGGCAGATACGCAGTATTTT; length: 20; V: TRBV30; D: TRBD2; J: TRBJ2-3; size: NA
CDR3: CASSHSAGRDDNEQFF; DNA: TGTGCCAGCAGCCACTCGGCCGGGCGGGACGACAATGAGCAGTTCTTC; length: 16; V: TRBV11-2; D: NA; J: TRBJ2-1; size: NA
CDR3: CASSIGQGNEQYF; DNA: TGTGCCAGTAGTATAGGACAGGGGAACGAGCAGTACTTC; length: 13; V: TRBV19; D: TRBD1; J: TRBJ2-7; size: NA
CDR3: CATSRDPGVDEQFF; DNA: TGTGCCACCAGCAGAGATCCGGGAGTGGATGAGCAGTTCTTC; length: 14; V: TRBV15; D: NA; J: TRBJ2-1; size: NA
CDR3: CASLRTGGTGELFF; DNA: TGTGCCAGTTTAAGGACAGGGGGAACCGGGGAGCTGTTTTTT; length: 14; V: TRBV19; D: TRBD1; J: TRBJ2-2; size: NA
CDR3: CASSLALLAGEGNIQYF; DNA: TGTGCCAGCAGCTTAGCGCTACTAGCGGGAGAGGGGAACATTCAGTACTTC; length: 17; V: TRBV7-8; D: TRBD2; J: TRBJ2-4; size: NA
CDR3: CASSHGGQGGEQYF; DNA: TGTGCCAGCAGCCATGGGGGACAGGGTGGAGAGCAGTACTTC; length: 14; V: TRBV5-4; D: TRBD1; J: TRBJ2-7; size: NA
CDR3: CASSSPRKQGGSYEQYF; DNA: TGTGCCAGTAGTAGTCCGCGAAAGCAGGGAGGGTCCTACGAGCAGTACTTC; length: 17; V: TRBV19; D: TRBD2; J: TRBJ2-7; size: NA
CDR3: CATQQGSGYEQYF; DNA: TGTGCCACCCAACAGGGATCGGGATACGAGCAGTACTTC; length: 13; V: TRBV10-3; D: NA; J: TRBJ2-7; size: NA
CDR3: CVAGGYEQYF; DNA: TGCGTGGCAGGGGGCTACGAGCAGTACTTC; length: 10; V: TRBV7-9; D: TRBD1; J: TRBJ2-7; size: NA
CDR3: CATSRVDRDYNEQFF; DNA: TGTGCCACCAGCAGAGTCGACCGGGACTACAATGAGCAGTTCTTC; length: 15; V: TRBV15; D: NA; J: TRBJ2-1; size: NA
CDR3: CASSFGGLAKNIQYF; DNA: TGTGCCAGCAGTTTTGGGGGACTAGCCAAAAACATTCAGTACTTC; length: 15; V: TRBV27; D: NA; J: TRBJ2-4; size: NA
CDR3: CASSPTGNYGYTF; DNA: TGTGCCAGCAGCCCGACAGGGAACTATGGCTACACCTTC; length: 13; V: TRBV3-1/TRBV3-2; D: TRBD1; J: TRBJ1-2; size: NA
CDR3: CASGPGAGRDEQFF; DNA: TGTGCTAGTGGTCCCGGGGCGGGAAGGGATGAGCAGTTCTTC; length: 14; V: TRBV12-5; D: NA; J: TRBJ2-1; size: once
CDR3: CASSVNPGYTEAFF; DNA: TGCGCCAGCAGTGTAAATCCGGGGTACACTGAAGCTTTCTTT; length: 14; V: TRBV10-1; D: NA; J: TRBJ1-1; size: once
CDR3: CASSPIWGQGTTYEQYF; DNA: TGTGCCAGCAGCCCCATCTGGGGACAGGGGACCACCTACGAGCAGTACTTC; length: 17; V: TRBV11-2; D: TRBD1; J: TRBJ2-7; size: once
CDR3: CASSQGLAGGPYEQYF; DNA: TGTGCCAGCAGCCAAGGACTAGCGGGGGGACCCTACGAGCAGTACTTC; length: 16; V: TRBV3-1/TRBV3-2; D: TRBD2; J: TRBJ2-7; size: few
CDR3: CASSEAGAGTDTQYF; DNA: TGTGCCAGCAGCGAAGCTGGAGCCGGCACAGATACGCAGTATTTT; length: 15; V: TRBV11-2; D: NA; J: TRBJ2-3; size: few
CDR3: CASSLGQGSGNTIYF; DNA: TGTGCCAGCAGCCTAGGACAGGGTTCGGGAAACACCATATATTTT; length: 15; V: TRBV3-1/TRBV3-2; D: TRBD1; J: TRBJ1-3; size: few
CDR3: CASSFGARGYNEQFF; DNA: TGTGCCAGCAGTTTCGGCGCTAGAGGCTACAATGAGCAGTTCTTC; length: 15; V: TRBV28; D: NA; J: TRBJ2-1; size: few
CDR3: CASSLLPRGSYEQYF; DNA: TGTGCCAGCAGCTTGCTTCCCAGGGGATCCTACGAGCAGTACTTC; length: 15; V: TRBV5-4; D: NA; J: TRBJ2-7; size: NA
CDR3: CASSIPRGVAFF; DNA: TGTGCCAGCAGTATACCCAGGGGCGTGGCTTTCTTT; length: 12; V: TRBV12-3/TRBV12-4; D: NA; J: TRBJ1-1; size: NA
CDR3: CASSVGVTEAFF; DNA: TGTGCCAGCAGTGTAGGGGTAACTGAAGCTTTCTTT; length: 12; V: TRBV2; D: NA; J: TRBJ1-1; size: NA
CDR3: CASSYSELAGELFF; DNA: TGTGCCAGCAGTTACAGCGAACTAGCCGGGGAGCTGTTTTTT; length: 14; V: TRBV6-2/TRBV6-3; D: NA; J: TRBJ2-2; size: NA
CDR3: CASSYSRLTVEAFF; DNA: TGTGCCAGCAGTTACTCGCGCCTAACGGTGGAAGCTTTCTTT; length: 14; V: TRBV6-5; D: NA; J: TRBJ1-1; size: NA
CDR3: CHVVGLGQQTYEQYF; DNA: TGCCACGTGGTGGGGCTCGGACAGCAAACCTACGAGCAGTACTTC; length: 15; V: TRBV29-1; D: NA; J: TRBJ2-7; size: few
CDR3: CASSRSRNQPQHF; DNA: TGTGCCAGCTCACGGAGCAGAAATCAGCCCCAGCATTTT; length: 13; V: TRBV18; D: NA; J: TRBJ1-5; size: NA
CDR3: CSTGDRGYGYTF; DNA: TGCAGCACCGGGGACAGGGGCTATGGCTACACCTTC; length: 12; V: TRBV29-1; D: TRBD1; J: TRBJ1-2; size: NA
CDR3: CASSVGLAGEQFF; DNA: TGTGCCAGCAGCGTGGGGCTCGCCGGTGAGCAGTTCTTC; length: 13; V: TRBV9; D: NA; J: TRBJ2-1; size: once
CDR3: CATGVLNYGYTF; DNA: TGTGCCACAGGGGTGCTTAACTATGGCTACACCTTC; length: 12; V: TRBV19; D: NA; J: TRBJ1-2; size: NA
CDR3: CASRKDLTGELFF; DNA: TGTGCCAGCAGAAAAGACTTGACCGGGGAGCTGTTTTTT; length: 13; V: TRBV12-3/TRBV12-4; D: NA; J: TRBJ2-2; size: NA
CDR3: CASREGWNTEAFF; DNA: TGTGCTAGTCGCGAGGGCTGGAACACTGAAGCTTTCTTT; length: 13; V: TRBV12-5; D: NA; J: TRBJ1-1; size: few
CDR3: CAWSVQGAFTEAFF; DNA: TGTGCCTGGAGTGTCCAGGGGGCGTTCACTGAAGCTTTCTTT; length: 14; V: TRBV30; D: TRBD1; J: TRBJ1-1; size: NA
CDR3: CASSTGVRGNTIYF; DNA: TGTGCCAGCAGTACAGGGGTCCGTGGAAACACCATATATTTT; length: 14; V: TRBV3-1/TRBV3-2; D: TRBD1; J: TRBJ1-3; size: NA
CDR3: CASSKGLAVDEQFF; DNA: TGTGCCAGCAGCAAGGGACTAGCGGTGGATGAGCAGTTCTTC; length: 14; V: TRBV5-4; D: TRBD2; J: TRBJ2-1; size: NA
CDR3: CASKQSQGNTEAFF; DNA: TGTGCCAGCAAACAATCCCAGGGTAACACTGAAGCTTTCTTT; length: 14; V: TRBV2; D: NA; J: TRBJ1-1; size: NA
CDR3: CSTGGFYGYTF; DNA: TGCAGCACTGGAGGGTTCTATGGCTACACCTTC; length: 11; V: TRBV29-1; D: NA; J: TRBJ1-2; size: few
CDR3: CASSLAGTGAYNEQFF; DNA: TGTGCCAGCAGCTTAGCGGGGACAGGGGCCTACAATGAGCAGTTCTTC; length: 16; V: TRBV7-2; D: TRBD1; J: TRBJ2-1; size: once